The source of this TCR beta chain is a study of OX40 agonist ivuxolimab in advanced cancers. This table comes from immunoSEQ multiplex PCR, and its TCRdb copy is limited to in-frame clones, with some not included. The sample has approximately 87,000 clones, about 90% seen once. CDR1 is SGHNT, CDR2 YYREEE, per germline (reference sequence). Trimming pared 1 base from V and 4 bases from J, leaving 17 bases between. The CDR3 consists of 16 residues. The chain recombines TRBV5-4 with TRBJ2-5; D is unclear. This receptor was obtained from an adult with an advanced solid tumor such as melanoma, head and neck, liver or kidney cancer. The input for sequencing was CD4+ or CD8+ T cells sorted from blood, taken in a trial of the OX40 agonist ivuxolimab. CDR3 DNA: TGTGCCAGCAGCTTGTCGCTCCCTAAATCGGGAGAGACCCAGTACTTC. Its protein is CASSLSLPKSGETQYF.